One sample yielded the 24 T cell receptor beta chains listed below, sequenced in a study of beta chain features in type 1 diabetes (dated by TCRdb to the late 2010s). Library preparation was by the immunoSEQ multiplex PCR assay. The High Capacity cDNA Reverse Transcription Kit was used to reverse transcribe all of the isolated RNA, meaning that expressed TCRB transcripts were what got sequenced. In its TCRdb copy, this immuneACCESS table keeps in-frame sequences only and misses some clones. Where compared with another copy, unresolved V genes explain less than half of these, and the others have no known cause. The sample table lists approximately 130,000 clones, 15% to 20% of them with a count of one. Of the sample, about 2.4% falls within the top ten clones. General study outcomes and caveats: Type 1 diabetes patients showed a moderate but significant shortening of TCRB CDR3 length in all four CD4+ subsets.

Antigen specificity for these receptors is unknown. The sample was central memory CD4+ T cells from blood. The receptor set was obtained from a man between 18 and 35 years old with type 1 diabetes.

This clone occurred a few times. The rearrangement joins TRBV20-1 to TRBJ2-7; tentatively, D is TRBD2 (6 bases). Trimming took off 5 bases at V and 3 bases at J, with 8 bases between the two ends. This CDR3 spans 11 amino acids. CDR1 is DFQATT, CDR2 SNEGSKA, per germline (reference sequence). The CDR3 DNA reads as TGCAGTGCTCCCGGGGGCTACGAGCAGTACTTC. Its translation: CSAPGGYEQYF.

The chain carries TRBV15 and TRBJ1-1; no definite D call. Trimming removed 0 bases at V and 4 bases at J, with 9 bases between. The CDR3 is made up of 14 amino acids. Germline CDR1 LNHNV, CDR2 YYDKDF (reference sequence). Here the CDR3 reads CATSRDRKSTEAFF. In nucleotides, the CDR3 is TGTGCCACCAGCAGAGATCGAAAGAGCACTGAAGCTTTCTTT.

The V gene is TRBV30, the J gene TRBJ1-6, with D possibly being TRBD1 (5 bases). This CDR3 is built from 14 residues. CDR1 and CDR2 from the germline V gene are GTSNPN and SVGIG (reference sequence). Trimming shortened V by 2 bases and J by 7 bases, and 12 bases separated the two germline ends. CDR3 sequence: CAWSSWTTNSPLHF. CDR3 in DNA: TGTGCCTGGAGTTCTTGGACAACCAATTCACCCCTCCACTTT.

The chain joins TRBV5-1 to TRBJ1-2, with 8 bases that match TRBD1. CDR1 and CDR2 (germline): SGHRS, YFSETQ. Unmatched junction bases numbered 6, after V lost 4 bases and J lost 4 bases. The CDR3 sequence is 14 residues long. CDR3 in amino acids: CASSPTGEGYGYTF. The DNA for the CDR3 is TGCGCCAGCAGCCCGACAGGGGAAGGCTATGGCTACACCTTC. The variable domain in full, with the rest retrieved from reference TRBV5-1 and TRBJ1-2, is KAGVTQTPRYLIKTRGQQVTLSCSPISGHRSVSWYQQTPGQGLQFLFEYFSETQRNKGNFPGRFSGRQFSNSRSEMNVSTLELGDSALYLCASSPTGEGYGYTFGSGTRLTVV.

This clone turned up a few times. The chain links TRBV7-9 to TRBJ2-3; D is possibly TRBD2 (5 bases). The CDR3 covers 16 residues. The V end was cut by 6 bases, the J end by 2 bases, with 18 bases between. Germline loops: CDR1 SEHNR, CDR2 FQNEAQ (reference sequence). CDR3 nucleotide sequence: TGTGCCAGCAGTGCGAGGGTAGTGGGATACACAGATACGCAGTATTTT. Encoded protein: CASSARVVGYTDTQYF. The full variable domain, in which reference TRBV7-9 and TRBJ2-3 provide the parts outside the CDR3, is DTGVSQNPRHKITKRGQNVTFRCDPISEHNRLYWYRQTLGQGPEFLTYFQNEAQLEKSRLLSDRFSAERPKGSFSTLEIQRTEQGDSAMYLCASSARVVGYTDTQYFGPGTRLTVL.

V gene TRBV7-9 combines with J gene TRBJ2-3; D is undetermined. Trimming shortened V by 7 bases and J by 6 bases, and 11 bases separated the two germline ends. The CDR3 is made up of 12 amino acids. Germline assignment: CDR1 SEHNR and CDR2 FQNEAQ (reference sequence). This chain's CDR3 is CASTPNSDTQYF. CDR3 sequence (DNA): TGTGCCAGCACCCCCAACTCCGATACGCAGTATTTT.

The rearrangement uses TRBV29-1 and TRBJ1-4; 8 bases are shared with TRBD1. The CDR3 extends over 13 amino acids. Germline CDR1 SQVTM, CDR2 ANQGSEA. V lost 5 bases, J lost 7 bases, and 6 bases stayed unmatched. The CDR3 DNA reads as TGCAGCGTTCGGGTCAGGGGGCGTGAAAAACTGTTTTTT. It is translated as CSVRVRGREKLFF.

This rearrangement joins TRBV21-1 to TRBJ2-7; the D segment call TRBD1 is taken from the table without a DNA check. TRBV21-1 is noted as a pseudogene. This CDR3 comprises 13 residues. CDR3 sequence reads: CASWRTVVDEQYF. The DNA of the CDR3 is TGTGCCAGCTGGAGGACAGTGGTGGACGAGCAGTACTTC.

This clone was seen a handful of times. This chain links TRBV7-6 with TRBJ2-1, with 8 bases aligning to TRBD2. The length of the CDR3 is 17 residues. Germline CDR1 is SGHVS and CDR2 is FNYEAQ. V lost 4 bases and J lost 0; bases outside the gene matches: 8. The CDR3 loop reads CASSSNLLAASYNEQFF. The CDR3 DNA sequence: TGTGCCAGCAGCTCAAACTTACTAGCGGCCTCCTACAATGAGCAGTTCTTC.

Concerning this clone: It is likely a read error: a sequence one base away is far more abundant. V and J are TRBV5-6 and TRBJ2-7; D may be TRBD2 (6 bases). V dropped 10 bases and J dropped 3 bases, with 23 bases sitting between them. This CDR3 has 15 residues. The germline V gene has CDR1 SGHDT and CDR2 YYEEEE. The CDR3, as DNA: TGTGCCCGCAACACACCTGGAGGGCAGAGCTACGAGCAGTACTTC. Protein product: CARNTPGGQSYEQYF.

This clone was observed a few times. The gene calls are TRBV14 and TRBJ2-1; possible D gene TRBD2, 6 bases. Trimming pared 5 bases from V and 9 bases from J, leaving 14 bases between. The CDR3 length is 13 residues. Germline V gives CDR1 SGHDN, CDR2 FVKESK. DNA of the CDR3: TGTGCCAGCAGCACCCGACTAGGGGCTGAGCAGTTCTTC. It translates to CASSTRLGAEQFF.

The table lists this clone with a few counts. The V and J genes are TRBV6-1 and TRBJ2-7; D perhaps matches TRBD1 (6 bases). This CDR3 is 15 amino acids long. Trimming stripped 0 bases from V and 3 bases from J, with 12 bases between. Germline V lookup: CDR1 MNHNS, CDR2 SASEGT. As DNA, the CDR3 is TGTGCCAGCAGTGAAGCATGGCAGGGGAGCTACGAGCAGTACTTC. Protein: CASSEAWQGSYEQYF.

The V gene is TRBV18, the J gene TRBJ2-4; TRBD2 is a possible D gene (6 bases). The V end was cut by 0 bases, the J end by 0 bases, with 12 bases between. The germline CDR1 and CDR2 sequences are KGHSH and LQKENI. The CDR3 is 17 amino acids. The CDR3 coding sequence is TGTGCCAGCTCACCACCGGGAGGAGGGATAGCCAAAAACATTCAGTACTTC. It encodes CASSPPGGGIAKNIQYF.

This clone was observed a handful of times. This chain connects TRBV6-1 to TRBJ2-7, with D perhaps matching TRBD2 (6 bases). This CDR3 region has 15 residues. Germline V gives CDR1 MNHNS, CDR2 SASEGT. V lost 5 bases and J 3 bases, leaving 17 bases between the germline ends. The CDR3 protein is CASSSGAGNRYEQYF. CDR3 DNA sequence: TGTGCCAGCAGTTCAGGTGCGGGAAACCGCTACGAGCAGTACTTC.

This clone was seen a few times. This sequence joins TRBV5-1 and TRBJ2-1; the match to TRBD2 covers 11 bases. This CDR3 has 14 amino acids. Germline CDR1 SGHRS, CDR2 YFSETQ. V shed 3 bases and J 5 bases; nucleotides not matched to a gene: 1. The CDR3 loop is CASSWGLADNEQFF. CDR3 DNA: TGCGCCAGCAGCTGGGGACTAGCGGACAATGAGCAGTTCTTC.

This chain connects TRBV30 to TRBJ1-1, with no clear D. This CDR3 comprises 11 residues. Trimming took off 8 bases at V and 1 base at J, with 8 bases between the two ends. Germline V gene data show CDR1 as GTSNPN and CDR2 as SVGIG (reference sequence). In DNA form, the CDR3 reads TGTGCCGGTTTCGGGAACACTGAAGCTTTCTTT. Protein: CAGFGNTEAFF.

CDR3 residues: CASSLDATNEKLFF. DNA of the CDR3: TGCGCCAGCAGCTTGGATGCAACTAATGAAAAACTGTTTTTT. The chain couples TRBV5-1 to TRBJ1-4; D unresolved. The CDR3 totals 14 residues. The germline V gene encodes CDR1 SGHRS and CDR2 YFSETQ. The V and J ends lost 0 bases and 0 bases respectively, with 3 bases between them.

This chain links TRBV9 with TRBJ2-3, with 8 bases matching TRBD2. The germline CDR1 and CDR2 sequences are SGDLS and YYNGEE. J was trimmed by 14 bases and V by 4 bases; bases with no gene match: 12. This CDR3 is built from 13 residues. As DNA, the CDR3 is TGTGCCAGCAGCCCCGAAGGGGGGACTAGGAGGTATTTT. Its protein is CASSPEGGTRRYF.

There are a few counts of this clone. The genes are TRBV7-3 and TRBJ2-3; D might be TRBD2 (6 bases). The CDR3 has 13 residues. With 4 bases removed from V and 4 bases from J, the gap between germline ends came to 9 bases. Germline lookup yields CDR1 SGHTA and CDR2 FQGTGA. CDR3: CASSYGGPDTQYF. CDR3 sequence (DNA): TGTGCCAGCAGCTACGGAGGGCCAGATACGCAGTATTTT. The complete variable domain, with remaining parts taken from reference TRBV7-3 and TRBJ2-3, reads GAGVSQTPSNKVTEKGKYVELRCDPISGHTALYWYRQSLGQGPEFLIYFQGTGAADDSGLPNDRFFAVRPEGSVSTLKIQRTERGDSAVYLCASSYGGPDTQYFGPGTRLTVL.

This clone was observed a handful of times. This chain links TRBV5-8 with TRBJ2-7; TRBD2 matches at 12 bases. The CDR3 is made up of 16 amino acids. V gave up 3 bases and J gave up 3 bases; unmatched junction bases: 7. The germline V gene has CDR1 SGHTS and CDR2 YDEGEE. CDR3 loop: CASSWGLAGGDYEQYF. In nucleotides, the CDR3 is TGTGCCAGCAGCTGGGGCCTAGCGGGAGGGGACTACGAGCAGTACTTC.

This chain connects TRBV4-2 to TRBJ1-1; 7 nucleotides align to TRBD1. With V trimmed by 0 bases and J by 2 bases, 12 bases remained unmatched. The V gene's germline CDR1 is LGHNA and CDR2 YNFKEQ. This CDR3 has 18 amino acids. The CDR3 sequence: CASSQDLGTGVTNTEAFF. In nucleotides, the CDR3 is TGTGCCAGCAGCCAAGATTTAGGCACAGGGGTGACAAACACTGAAGCTTTCTTT.

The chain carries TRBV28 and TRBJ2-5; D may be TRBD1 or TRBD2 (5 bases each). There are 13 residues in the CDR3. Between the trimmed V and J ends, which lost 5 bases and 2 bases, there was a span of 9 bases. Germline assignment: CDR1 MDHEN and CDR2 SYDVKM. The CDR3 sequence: CASSMGVQETQYF. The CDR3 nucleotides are TGTGCCAGCAGTATGGGGGTACAAGAGACCCAGTACTTC.

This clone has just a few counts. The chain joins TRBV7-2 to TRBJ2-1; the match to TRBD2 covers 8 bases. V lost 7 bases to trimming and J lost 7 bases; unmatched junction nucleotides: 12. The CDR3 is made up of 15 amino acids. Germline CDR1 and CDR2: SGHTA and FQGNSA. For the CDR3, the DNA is TGTGCCAGCACCAACCCCCGGGGGGGGCAAAATGAGCAGTTCTTC. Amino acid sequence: CASTNPRGGQNEQFF.

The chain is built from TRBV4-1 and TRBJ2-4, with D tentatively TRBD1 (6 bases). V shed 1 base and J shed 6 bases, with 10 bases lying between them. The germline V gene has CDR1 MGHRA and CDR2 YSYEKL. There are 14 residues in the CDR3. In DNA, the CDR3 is TGCGCCAGCAGCCAAGGCGGCAGGGGAAACATTCAGTACTTC. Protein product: CASSQGGRGNIQYF.